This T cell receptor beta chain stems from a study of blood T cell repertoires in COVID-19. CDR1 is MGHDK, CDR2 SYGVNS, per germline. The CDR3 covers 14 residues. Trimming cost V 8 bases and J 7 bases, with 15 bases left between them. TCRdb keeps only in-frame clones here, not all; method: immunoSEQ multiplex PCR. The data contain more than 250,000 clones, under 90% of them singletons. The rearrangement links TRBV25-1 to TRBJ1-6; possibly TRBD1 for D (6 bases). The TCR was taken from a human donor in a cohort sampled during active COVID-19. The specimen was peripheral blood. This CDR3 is CASASTGQNSPLHF. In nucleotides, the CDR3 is TGTGCCAGCGCGTCGACAGGCCAGAATTCACCCCTCCACTTT.